This passage covers 7 T cell receptor beta chains from one sample sequenced in a study of blood T cell repertoires in COVID-19. Assay: immunoSEQ multiplex PCR; the TCRdb copy retains only in-frame clones and omits some. Here the sample spans 70,000 to 80,000 clones, roughly 86% being singletons. Sequenced sample: peripheral blood. The receptors were sampled from a woman aged 60-70 years with acute or convalescent COVID-19.

This chain links TRBV2 with TRBJ2-2, with 9 bases fitting TRBD1. CDR3 length equals 13 residues. Germline CDR1 is SNHLY and CDR2 is FYNNEI. Germline trimming cut 8 bases from V and 4 bases from J; bases unmatched to any gene: 2. The CDR3 reads CASLGQGTGELFF. In DNA, the CDR3 is TGTGCCAGCTTGGGACAGGGCACCGGGGAGCTGTTTTTT.

The chain links TRBV9 to TRBJ2-2, with D possibly TRBD2 on 6 matching bases. Germline lookup yields CDR1 SGDLS and CDR2 YYNGEE. The V end was cut by 0 bases, the J end by 3 bases, with 18 bases between. This CDR3 has 18 residues. CDR3: CASSVAPGLSRDTGELFF. The CDR3 bases are TGTGCCAGCAGCGTAGCTCCGGGACTCTCGAGGGACACCGGGGAGCTGTTTTTT.

The CDR3 nucleotides read TGCGCCAGCAGCTTGGTTAGCGGGGGGCAAGAGACCCAGTACTTC. Amino acids: CASSLVSGGQETQYF. The chain carries TRBV5-1 and TRBJ2-5; TRBD2 agrees at 10 bases. V lost 0 bases to trimming and J lost 2 bases; unmatched junction nucleotides: 1. The germline gives CDR1 SGHRS, CDR2 YFSETQ. The CDR3 is 15 amino acids.

This clone was seen only once. The chain employs TRBV4-2 and TRBJ2-2; no clear D. The CDR3 has 16 residues. Per germline, CDR1 LGHNA and CDR2 YNFKEQ. The ends were cut back, 0 bases at V and 3 bases at J, with 11 bases in the middle. CDR3: CASSQDRRSDTGELFF. In DNA form, the CDR3 reads TGTGCCAGCAGCCAAGATCGAAGATCAGACACCGGGGAGCTGTTTTTT.

This clone was detected only once. The chain recombines TRBV18 with TRBJ1-6; D is perhaps TRBD1 (6 bases). With 3 bases removed from V and 3 bases from J, the gap between germline ends came to 12 bases. Germline values: CDR1 KGHSH, CDR2 LQKENI. The CDR3 covers 16 residues. The CDR3 is CASSPRQAGYNSPLHF. CDR3 nucleotide sequence: TGTGCCAGCTCACCCAGACAGGCAGGCTATAATTCACCCCTCCACTTT.

The chain has TRBV11-2 and TRBJ2-7; unclear D gene. CDR1 is SGHAT, CDR2 FQNNGV, per germline. The V and J ends lost 0 bases and 5 bases respectively, with 5 bases between them. The CDR3 covers 12 residues. CDR3 bases: TGTGCCAGCAGCTTAGAGGGCGACGAGCAGTACTTC. Its protein is CASSLEGDEQYF.

The chain recombines TRBV4-1 with TRBJ2-7; 9 positions match TRBD2. V shed 0 bases and J 0 bases; nucleotides not matched to a gene: 3. CDR1 is MGHRA and CDR2 is YSYEKL in the germline V gene. This CDR3 has 16 residues. DNA of the CDR3: TGCGCCAGCAGCCAAGAACGGCGGGGGGGCTCCTACGAGCAGTACTTC. This codes for CASSQERRGGSYEQYF.